The 18 T cell receptor beta chains below all came from one sample that was sequenced in a study of shared clonotypes between healthy human individuals. Sequencing used immunoSEQ multiplex PCR; TCRdb keeps in-frame clones, though not all of them. The sample lists about 510,000 clones, around 74% occurring once. The sequenced sample consisted of PBMCs. Receptors were obtained from a middle-aged woman in good health. Some clones in this sample may be carry-over from other donors' samples.

The table lists this clone with many counts. V usage is TRBV4-2 and J usage is TRBJ2-1, with D tentatively TRBD2 (5 bases). The germline V gene encodes CDR1 LGHNA and CDR2 YNFKEQ. The germline V and J ends were trimmed by 3 bases and 9 bases, with 9 bases remaining between them. The CDR3 is 12 amino acids. CDR3 amino acids: CASSHNRGEQFF. In DNA form, the CDR3 reads TGTGCCAGCAGCCACAACCGGGGTGAGCAGTTCTTC.

There are a few counts of this clone. This chain connects TRBV28 to TRBJ1-1; 7 bases line up with TRBD1. Germline V gene lookup returns CDR1 MDHEN and CDR2 SYDVKM. The CDR3 totals 13 residues. V lost 8 bases and J lost 0; bases outside the gene matches: 3. CDR3 loop: CASQDRLNTEAFF. The CDR3 coding sequence is TGTGCCAGCCAGGACAGGCTGAACACTGAAGCTTTCTTT.

In DNA, the CDR3 is TGTGCCAGCGAGGGAGGGGTCGGGGAAGGAGTAGGGACCCAGTACTTC. It translates to CASEGGVGEGVGTQYF. V gene TRBV28 combines with J gene TRBJ2-5, with TRBD2 identical over 7 bases. The germline gives CDR1 MDHEN, CDR2 SYDVKM. V was clipped by 8 bases and J by 7 bases; unmatched bases: 19. This CDR3 spans 16 amino acids.

For this clone: A read error may produce the germline difference seen at one junction end. The chain recombines TRBV20-1 with TRBJ2-3; TRBD2 aligns across 11 bases. Germline values: CDR1 DFQATT, CDR2 SNEGSKA (reference sequence). This CDR3 has 11 residues. The CDR3 coding sequence is TGCAGCGCTAGCGGGAGGGATACGCAGTATTTT. This codes for CSASGRDTQYF.

The gene calls are TRBV5-1 and TRBJ2-1; 12 nucleotides line up with TRBD2. After removal of 7 bases from V and 4 bases from J, the junction contained 0 bases not matched to a gene. CDR1 is SGHRS and CDR2 is YFSETQ in the germline V gene. The CDR3 contains 13 residues. The CDR3 loop is CASGTSGYNEQFF. Here the CDR3 DNA reads TGCGCCAGCGGGACTAGCGGGTACAATGAGCAGTTCTTC.

The chain combines TRBV7-2 with TRBJ2-3; D not resolved. Germline loops: CDR1 SGHTA, CDR2 FQGNSA. Trimming pared 1 base from V and 2 bases from J, leaving 10 bases between. CDR3 length: 15 amino acids. This chain's CDR3 is CASSLEARPTDTQYF. CDR3 coding DNA: TGTGCCAGCAGCTTAGAGGCCAGACCCACAGATACGCAGTATTTT.

The chain recombines TRBV5-6 with TRBJ1-3, with no clear D. Germline V gene sequence: CDR1 SGHDT, CDR2 YYEEEE. The CDR3 has 13 amino acids. V was pared by 4 bases and J by 0 bases, with 5 bases between. The DNA of the CDR3 is TGTGCCAGCAGCCTAAGCTCTGGAAACACCATATATTTT. This encodes CASSLSSGNTIYF.

J is TRBJ2-5 and V is TRBV7-9; 8 bases agree with TRBD1. Germline CDR1 SEHNR, CDR2 FQNEAQ (reference sequence). Unmatched junction bases numbered 13, after V lost 0 bases and J lost 1 base. This CDR3 has 19 residues. The CDR3 bases are TGTGCCAGCAGCTTAGCGCGGCCAGGGGGCGGTTTGCTCCAAGAGACCCAGTACTTC. Translating it yields CASSLARPGGGLLQETQYF.

This clone was seen ten or more times. This sample includes further DNA sequences coding for the same CDR3. The chain carries TRBV5-1 and TRBJ1-1, with D perhaps matching TRBD1 (5 bases). V gave up 4 bases and J gave up 4 bases, with 14 bases separating them. Germline V gene data show CDR1 as SGHRS and CDR2 as YFSETQ. The CDR3 spans 14 residues. The DNA of the CDR3 is TGCGCCAGCAGCCTCGGCGGGGGTGCCACTGAAGCTTTCTTT. It yields the protein CASSLGGGATEAFF. The complete variable domain, with remaining parts taken from reference TRBV5-1 and TRBJ1-1, reads KAGVTQTPRYLIKTRGQQVTLSCSPISGHRSVSWYQQTPGQGLQFLFEYFSETQRNKGNFPGRFSGRQFSNSRSEMNVSTLELGDSALYLCASSLGGGATEAFFGQGTRLTVV.

This clone was seen a single time. The chain carries TRBV4-1 and TRBJ2-7, with D tentatively TRBD1 (5 bases). Trimming took off 2 bases at V and 7 bases at J, with 6 bases between the two ends. CDR3 length equals 11 residues. Germline V gives CDR1 MGHRA, CDR2 YSYEKL. The CDR3 here is CASSQRGEQYF. CDR3 DNA sequence: TGCGCCAGCAGCCAAAGGGGAGAGCAGTACTTC.

The chain joins TRBV2 to TRBJ2-7; TRBD1 matches 7 bases. Losses at the gene ends were 4 bases for V and 5 bases for J; bases not matched to a gene: 2. Germline CDR1 is SNHLY and CDR2 is FYNNEI. The CDR3 has 12 amino acids. In DNA, the CDR3 is TGTGCCAGCAGTGGACAGGGAGACGAGCAGTACTTC. Translating gives CASSGQGDEQYF.

The V call is TRBV18, the J call TRBJ2-5, with a weak D call TRBD2 (6 bases). Germline V gives CDR1 KGHSH, CDR2 LQKENI. The CDR3 contains 14 residues. V was pared by 3 bases and J by 1 base, with 9 bases between. CDR3 region: CASSPGRAQETQYF. The CDR3 DNA is TGTGCCAGCTCACCCGGGAGAGCCCAAGAGACCCAGTACTTC. Full variable domain (outside the CDR3, taken from reference TRBV18 and TRBJ2-5): NAGVMQNPRHLVRRRGQEARLRCSPMKGHSHVYWYRQLPEEGLKFMVYLQKENIIDESGMPKERFSAEFPKEGPSILRIQQVVRGDSAAYFCASSPGRAQETQYFGPGTRLLVL.

The V call is TRBV11-3, the J call TRBJ2-3; D is ambiguous. CDR1 is SGHNT, CDR2 YENEEA, per germline. V lost 0 bases and J lost 0, with 4 bases in between. The CDR3 has 14 amino acids. CDR3 nucleotides: TGTGCCAGCAGCTTAGACCGGAGCACAGATACGCAGTATTTT. It yields the protein CASSLDRSTDTQYF.

This chain uses TRBV19 with TRBJ1-3; weak D call: TRBD1 (6 bases). CDR3 length: 14 amino acids. Trimming pared 7 bases from V and 0 bases from J, leaving 10 bases between. In germline, CDR1 is LNHDA, CDR2 SQIVND (reference sequence). DNA for the CDR3: TGTGCCAGTAAGGAGGGGGTCTCTGGAAACACCATATATTTT. Translating gives CASKEGVSGNTIYF. Filled out from reference TRBV19 and TRBJ1-3, the complete variable domain reads DGGITQSPKYLFRKEGQNVTLSCEQNLNHDAMYWYRQDPGQGLRLIYYSQIVNDFQKGDIAEGYSVSREKKESFPLTVTSAQKNPTAFYLCASKEGVSGNTIYFGEGSWLTVV.

The chain is built from TRBV11-2 and TRBJ2-3; no reliable D call. Trimming stripped 3 bases from V and 5 bases from J, with 9 bases between. CDR3 length equals 13 residues. Germline CDR1 SGHAT, CDR2 FQNNGV. As DNA, the CDR3 is TGTGCCAGCAGCTTGGCCCCCAGAGATACGCAGTATTTT. Translation gives CASSLAPRDTQYF.

This clone was seen once. The chain recombines TRBV4-1 with TRBJ2-3; tentative D call: TRBD2 (6 bases). The germline V gene encodes CDR1 MGHRA and CDR2 YSYEKL. CDR3 length equals 16 residues. Trimming stripped 0 bases from V and 3 bases from J, with 13 bases between. CDR3 sequence reads: CASSQEWDWKTDTQYF. The CDR3 region has the DNA TGCGCCAGCAGCCAAGAATGGGACTGGAAAACAGATACGCAGTATTTT.

CDR3 coding DNA: TGTGCCAGCAGCCGGGGTTCTTATAGCAATCAGCCCCAGCATTTT. The encoded protein is CASSRGSYSNQPQHF. The chain joins TRBV6-5 to TRBJ1-5; D call uncertain. The ends were cut back, 6 bases at V and 0 bases at J, with 12 bases in the middle. Looked up from germline, CDR1 is MNHEY and CDR2 is SVGAGI. The CDR3 totals 15 residues.

The J gene is TRBJ2-1, the V gene TRBV18; 9 nucleotides line up with TRBD1. The trim removed 2 bases at V and 5 bases at J, leaving 4 bases unmatched. The CDR3 spans 15 residues. The V gene's germline CDR1 is KGHSH and CDR2 LQKENI. The CDR3: CASSPGQGIHNEQFF. In DNA, the CDR3 is TGTGCCAGCTCACCAGGACAGGGGATCCACAATGAGCAGTTCTTC.